This T cell receptor (beta chain) is drawn from a study of CD8+ T cells in alopecia areata. Study as a whole: The authors scored treated patients' severity by affected scalp percentage.

The CDR3 is 15 amino acids. Trimming at V came to 5 bases and at J to 8 bases, leaving 11 bases not matched to a gene. Germline assignment: CDR1 SGDLS and CDR2 YYNGEE. As regards this clone: Antigen: not known.

Extracted RNA was reverse transcribed into cDNA, the sequencing template. Produced via immunoSEQ multiplex PCR; TCRdb's table is partial and in-frame only. The sample lists about 210,000 clones, about 64% seen once, with 4.2% in the top ten. Overall study results and limits: Many expanded lesional clones persisted during tofacitinib (in both scalp and blood). Scalp lesions, especially in alopecia totalis/universalis, had higher clonality than normal scalp.

The treatment here: oral pan-JAK inhibitor, 5-10 mg twice daily. Peripheral blood samples and lesional scalp punch biopsies were obtained from alopecia areata patients. The source was CD4+ T cells sorted from blood, collected at week 4, from a patient treated with tofacitinib. The chain has TRBV9 and TRBJ2-1; TRBD2 matches 9 bases. This sequence originates from a human donor with alopecia areata. Here the CDR3 DNA reads TGTGCCAGCAGTCCGCGGGGGGGCCTCGGAGATGAGCAGTTCTTC. Translation gives CASSPRGGLGDEQFF.